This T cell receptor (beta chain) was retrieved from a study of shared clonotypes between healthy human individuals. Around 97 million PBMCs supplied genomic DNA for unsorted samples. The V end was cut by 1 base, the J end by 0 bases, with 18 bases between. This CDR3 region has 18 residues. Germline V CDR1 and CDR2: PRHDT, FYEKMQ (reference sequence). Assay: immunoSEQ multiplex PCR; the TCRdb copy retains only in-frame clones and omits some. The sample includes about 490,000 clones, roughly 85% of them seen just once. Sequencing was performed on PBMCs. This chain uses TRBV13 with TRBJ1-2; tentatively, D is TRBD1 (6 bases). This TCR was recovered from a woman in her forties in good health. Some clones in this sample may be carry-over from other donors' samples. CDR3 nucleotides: TGTGCCAGCAGCTTAGAATCAGGGGATGTAACCACTAACTATGGCTACACCTTC. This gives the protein CASSLESGDVTTNYGYTF.